The 14 T cell receptor beta chains below come from one sample, sequenced in a study of T cells expressing NK-cell markers. No DNA is given; TCRdb re-called the 5' RACE reads and lists each CDR3 protein once. The listing contains around 260,000 distinct CDR3 sequences. Sequenced material: blood T cells: a sorted CD56 or NKG2C T cell subset, CD4+ or CD8+ T cells, or bulk PBMC T cells (not recorded which). These receptors were collected from a woman aged 18 to 75 in good health.

The V and J genes are TRBV29-1 and TRBJ2-5; the TRBD1 assignment by TCRdb is unverifiable without DNA. This CDR3 spans 13 amino acids. Germline V gene data show CDR1 as SQVTM and CDR2 as ANQGSEA. This CDR3 is CSVEEGGPRTQYF.

The chain couples TRBV12-3 or TRBV12-4 to TRBJ1-1; without DNA, the TCRdb call of TRBD1 cannot be checked. The CDR3 sequence is 13 residues long. The CDR3 spells CASSPGTDTEAFF.

The chain joins TRBV27 to TRBJ2-2; the D call from TCRdb, TRBD1, cannot be confirmed without DNA. Germline V gene lookup returns CDR1 MNHEY and CDR2 SMNVEV (reference sequence). The CDR3 consists of 14 residues. CDR3 region: CASSQKTGTGELFF.

The chain joins TRBV10-3 to TRBJ1-1; with no DNA, the TCRdb D assignment of TRBD1 cannot be verified. The CDR3 loop spans 15 amino acids. Germline V lookup: CDR1 ENHRY, CDR2 SYGVKD. The CDR3 spells CAISDSGTDNTEAFF.

J is TRBJ1-6 and V is TRBV19. Germline loops: CDR1 LNHDA, CDR2 SQIVND (reference sequence). The CDR3 consists of 14 residues. CDR3 loop: CASNLAGMDSPLHF.

The chain couples TRBV7-2 to TRBJ2-5. The CDR3 has 14 amino acids. Germline loops: CDR1 SGHTA, CDR2 FQGNSA. CDR3: CASSLAPSQETQYF.

The chain is built from TRBV28 and TRBJ2-7; the TRBD1 assignment by TCRdb is unverifiable without DNA. Germline CDR1 MDHEN, CDR2 SYDVKM. This CDR3 spans 14 amino acids. The CDR3 protein is CASRRPGQLGEQYF.

The chain links TRBV4-1 to TRBJ2-2; TCRdb's D gene call, TRBD2, goes unchecked for lack of DNA. This CDR3 is 19 amino acids long. The germline gives CDR1 MGHRA, CDR2 YSYEKL. CDR3 protein: CASSQDRGRQGVNTGELFF.

The J gene is TRBJ2-1, the V gene TRBV11-3. The CDR3 is 15 amino acids. CDR1 SGHNT and CDR2 YENEEA come from the germline V gene. This CDR3 reads CASSLGSSYYNEQFF.

The chain employs TRBV7-2 and TRBJ2-1; TCRdb's D call, TRBD2, is unchecked because there is no DNA. Per germline, CDR1 SGHTA and CDR2 FQGNSA. CDR3 length: 15 residues. The CDR3 sequence: CASSYSGTSFNEQFF.

The gene calls are TRBV11-2 and TRBJ2-3; as DNA is missing, the TRBD1 call by TCRdb cannot be tested. This CDR3 is 14 amino acids long. Per germline, CDR1 SGHAT and CDR2 FQNNGV. The CDR3 here is CASSLRGVGDTQYF.

V gene TRBV15 combines with J gene TRBJ1-4. In germline, CDR1 is LNHNV, CDR2 YYDKDF (reference sequence). The CDR3 has 17 amino acids. CDR3 sequence: CATSRGEGILANEKLFF.

This clonotype is medium-sized (0.01 to 0.1%) by frequency. The CDR3 sequence: CSASWASGRALEQFF. The chain employs TRBV20-1 and TRBJ2-1; no DNA is available, so the TRBD2 call from TCRdb remains unchecked. Germline V gene sequence: CDR1 DFQATT, CDR2 SNEGSKA (reference sequence). CDR3 length: 15 amino acids.

The V gene is TRBV6-1, the J gene TRBJ2-2; there is no DNA to check the TCRdb D call of TRBD1. There are 16 residues in the CDR3. Germline loops: CDR1 MNHNS, CDR2 SASEGT. CDR3 protein: CASSPPPGGGPGELFF.